A selection of T cell receptor beta chains follows, all from one sample in a study of blood T cell repertoires in COVID-19. Produced via immunoSEQ multiplex PCR; TCRdb's table is partial and in-frame only. The sample yields some 40,000 clones, roughly nine tenths seen once. The sequenced material came from peripheral blood. All receptors come from a man in his forties or fifties with active COVID-19. Both conserved end residues are part of each CDR3. D genes are given only for firm matches. Rows give clone size only sometimes, using once, few, many, or a class for an expanded clone.

size,D,J,V,DNA,CDR3
-,-,TRBJ2-2,TRBV6-6,TGTGCCAGCAGTTACTCGGCAGGTGACACCGGGGAGCTGTTTTTT,CASSYSAGDTGELFF
-,-,TRBJ1-6,TRBV5-1,TGCGCCAGCAGCTTGGATTTCGGGGGAACCTATAATTCACCCCTCCACTTT,CASSLDFGGTYNSPLHF
-,-,TRBJ1-5,TRBV7-2,TGTGCCAGCGGACGCTGGGGAGGTCAGCCCCAGCATTTT,CASGRWGGQPQHF
-,-,TRBJ1-5,TRBV7-2,TGTGCCAGCAGTCGGGACTCCTGGGGAAGCAATCAGCCCCAGCATTTT,CASSRDSWGSNQPQHF
-,TRBD2,TRBJ2-2,TRBV4-2,TGTGCCAGCAGCCAAGAGACAGCGGGGGGAGAGCTGTTTTTT,CASSQETAGGELFF
-,TRBD2,TRBJ2-3,TRBV5-1,TGCGCCAGCTCGACAACCGGGACTATGGGAGATACGCAGTATTTT,CASSTTGTMGDTQYF
-,-,TRBJ1-4,TRBV5-1,TGCGCCAGCAGCCCCAGGGCCACTAATGAAAAACTGTTTTTT,CASSPRATNEKLFF
-,TRBD2,TRBJ2-1,TRBV12-3/TRBV12-4,TGTGCCAGCAGTTCTGCGGGAGGGCCCTCAGTCTTC,CASSSAGGPSVF
-,-,TRBJ2-7,TRBV29-1,TGCAGCGTTGAATATCTGGGACTTCCCTACGAGCAGTACTTC,CSVEYLGLPYEQYF
-,-,TRBJ1-1,TRBV24-1,TGTGCCACCATGGGGGGGGCGGCTAATGGCACTGAAGCTTTCTTT,CATMGGAANGTEAFF
-,-,TRBJ2-1,TRBV18,TGTGCCAGCTCACCCGTACTAGAAGGGGAGCAGTTCTTC,CASSPVLEGEQFF
-,-,TRBJ2-5,TRBV7-2,TGTGCCAGCAGCTTAAGCGAACGCAGTGGGACCCAGTACTTC,CASSLSERSGTQYF
-,TRBD1,TRBJ1-3,TRBV6-6,TGTGCCAGCAGTTCCCAGGAGACAGGGAAAGACACCATATATTTT,CASSSQETGKDTIYF
-,-,TRBJ1-1,TRBV3-1/TRBV3-2,TGTGCCAGCAGCCAAGTCGCGGCAAACACTGAAGCTTTCTTT,CASSQVAANTEAFF
-,TRBD1,TRBJ2-1,TRBV5-6,TGTGCCAGCAGAGTCACAGGGGGCGAGTACAATGAGCAGTTCTTC,CASRVTGGEYNEQFF
-,-,TRBJ2-1,TRBV24-1,TGTGCCACCAGTGATTTCCGGCAGGGTACCTACAATGAGCAGTTCTTC,CATSDFRQGTYNEQFF
-,TRBD1,TRBJ2-1,TRBV10-3,TGTGCCATCACGACAGGGTCCAATGAGCAGTTCTTC,CAITTGSNEQFF
-,TRBD1,TRBJ2-7,TRBV3-1/TRBV3-2,TGTGCCAGCAGCCAGGGCCCCGGGACAGGAACCTACGAGCAGTACTTC,CASSQGPGTGTYEQYF
few,TRBD2,TRBJ2-3,TRBV7-2,TGTGCCAGCAGCCTAGGGTGGGGGACTAGCGGAGATACGCAGTATTTT,CASSLGWGTSGDTQYF
-,TRBD2,TRBJ2-7,TRBV5-6,TGTGCCAGCAGTACCTATAGCGGGAGGGCCTACGAGCAGTACTTC,CASSTYSGRAYEQYF
once,TRBD2,TRBJ2-3,TRBV7-9,TGTGCCAGCACCCGCCTAGCGGGAGAAGATACGCAGTATTTT,CASTRLAGEDTQYF
-,-,TRBJ2-3,TRBV6-6,TGTGCCAGCAGTACCGCAGGTGGCTCCCGCACAGATACGCAGTATTTT,CASSTAGGSRTDTQYF
-,-,TRBJ1-6,TRBV21-1,TGTGCCAGCAGCAAAGAGTCCGACACGAAAAATTCACCCCTCCACTTT,CASSKESDTKNSPLHF
-,TRBD1,TRBJ2-1,TRBV4-1,TGCGCCAGCAGCCAAGATGGGACAGGGAGCTCCTACAATGAGCAGTTCTTC,CASSQDGTGSSYNEQFF
-,-,TRBJ1-5,TRBV29-1,TGCAGCGCTCTAGAGGGTCCATTAGATCAGCCCCAGCATTTT,CSALEGPLDQPQHF
-,TRBD1,TRBJ1-1,TRBV30,TGTGCCTGGAGCGGGACAGGGGGATCTATGAACACTGAAGCTTTCTTT,CAWSGTGGSMNTEAFF
-,TRBD2,TRBJ2-7,TRBV5-1,TGCGCCAGCAGCTTGGAACGAAGCGGGAGGCACGAGCAGTACTTC,CASSLERSGRHEQYF
-,TRBD1,TRBJ2-1,TRBV5-8,TGTGCCAGCAGCTACAGGGGTACCTACAATGAGCAGTTCTTC,CASSYRGTYNEQFF
once,-,TRBJ2-7,TRBV10-3,TGTGCCATCAGTGAGCCTAACTACGAGCAGTACTTC,CAISEPNYEQYF
-,TRBD2,TRBJ2-7,TRBV5-1,TGCGCCAGCTCCTTCTCACTAGCGGCATCCTACGAGCAGTACTTC,CASSFSLAASYEQYF
-,-,TRBJ2-2,TRBV5-6,TGTGCCAGCAGCTTGGCCGCACTCCAGAACACCGGGGAGCTGTTTTTT,CASSLAALQNTGELFF
-,-,TRBJ1-1,TRBV7-2,TGTGCCAGCAGCTTAGCTGTTCCGGGTACTGAAGCTTTCTTT,CASSLAVPGTEAFF
once,-,TRBJ2-5,TRBV6-5,TGTGCCAGCAGTTACGCACAGGGTTATATGGAGACCCAGTACTTC,CASSYAQGYMETQYF
-,TRBD1,TRBJ2-4,TRBV18,TGTGCCAGCTCACCAGCGGGACAGGGCTTGAACATTCAGTACTTC,CASSPAGQGLNIQYF
few,-,TRBJ2-3,TRBV2,TGTGCCAGCAGGGACGGACTGAAAGATACGCAGTATTTT,CASRDGLKDTQYF
-,-,TRBJ1-1,TRBV2,TGTGCCAGCAGCTGGAACACTGAAGCTTTCTTT,CASSWNTEAFF
-,-,TRBJ1-2,TRBV7-2,TGTGCCAGCAGCTTATCAGGGCTCGGCTACACCTTC,CASSLSGLGYTF
-,-,TRBJ1-5,TRBV3-1/TRBV3-2,TGTGCCAGCAGCCAAGGGCGGGCGAGACAGCCCCAGCATTTT,CASSQGRARQPQHF
-,-,TRBJ2-3,TRBV5-1,TGCGCCAGCAGCTTGGGGGGAGCCCCCACAGATACGCAGTATTTT,CASSLGGAPTDTQYF
-,-,TRBJ1-2,TRBV19,TGTGCCAGTCGGAGGAACTACCATAACTATGGCTACACCTTC,CASRRNYHNYGYTF
-,TRBD1,TRBJ1-1,TRBV2,TGTGCCAGCAGTGGAGGGACAGGGGGCTATATCACTGAAGCTTTCTTT,CASSGGTGGYITEAFF
-,-,TRBJ2-1,TRBV4-2,TGTGCCAGCAGCCAAGATGGCGGTCGGCTAGCCCACAATGAGCAGTTCTTC,CASSQDGGRLAHNEQFF
-,-,TRBJ2-7,TRBV11-2,TGTGCCAGCAGCTTAGGTTCTTGGCGGTACGAGCAGTACTTC,CASSLGSWRYEQYF
-,TRBD1,TRBJ1-2,TRBV7-2,TGTGCCAGCAGCGGGAGGACAGGGACTAACTATGGCTACACCTTC,CASSGRTGTNYGYTF
-,TRBD1,TRBJ2-7,TRBV6-6,TGTGCCAGCAGCAGAGACAGGGGGCTCGACGAGCAGTACTTC,CASSRDRGLDEQYF
-,TRBD2,TRBJ2-7,TRBV7-2,TGTGCCAGCAGCGCGGGGCTAGCGGGAGGGCCATACGAGCAGTACTTC,CASSAGLAGGPYEQYF
-,-,TRBJ2-3,TRBV6-6,TGTGCCAGCAGTCCCCGGGGCACAGATACGCAGTATTTT,CASSPRGTDTQYF
-,-,TRBJ1-5,TRBV6-5,TGTGCCAGCAGTTCCGCCGGGAATCAGCCCCAGCATTTT,CASSSAGNQPQHF
once,-,TRBJ2-1,TRBV11-2,TGTGCCAGCAGCCACTTCGACACCCTCAATGAGCAGTTCTTC,CASSHFDTLNEQFF
-,TRBD1,TRBJ2-7,TRBV12-3/TRBV12-4,TGTGCCAGCAGTCCGGGACAGGGGTACGAGCAGTACTTC,CASSPGQGYEQYF
-,-,TRBJ2-7,TRBV7-9,TGTGCCAGCAGCTTGGCAGGGCCCGGGGGCGAGCAGTACTTC,CASSLAGPGGEQYF
-,-,TRBJ1-2,TRBV27,TGTGCCAGCAGTTGGGGAGGTTCTAGGTATGGCTACACCTTC,CASSWGGSRYGYTF
-,-,TRBJ1-5,TRBV7-8,TGTGCCAGCAGCTTAAGAGATGTCGGGGGGAGTCTCATGCATTTT,CASSLRDVGGSLMHF
-,TRBD1,TRBJ2-3,TRBV5-8,TGTGCCAGCCCTAATATACCTGGACAGGGGGCTAGCACAGATACGCAGTATTTT,CASPNIPGQGASTDTQYF
-,-,TRBJ2-4,TRBV2,TGTGCCAGCAGTGAGGGCTCCCTCAAAAACATTCAGTACTTC,CASSEGSLKNIQYF
-,-,TRBJ1-2,TRBV30,TGTGCCTGGGCAGCCGGGAACCTCTATGGCTACACCTTC,CAWAAGNLYGYTF
-,TRBD1,TRBJ1-4,TRBV29-1,TGCAGCGTGAAGGACAGGGGTGAAAAACTGTTTTTT,CSVKDRGEKLFF
-,-,TRBJ2-3,TRBV30,TGTGCCTGGTATGACAGGAATACGCAGTATTTT,CAWYDRNTQYF